This TCR beta chain came from a study of shared clonotypes between healthy human individuals (dated by TCRdb to 2020 to 2021). Regarding the research as a whole: The cohort comprised a couple of women and a few men aged 18 to 49 years. For each donor, CD4 naive and CD4 memory were each given three plates, CD8 naive was given two plates, and CD8 memory was given one plate. The study deeply sequenced blood TCR repertoires of several healthy adults to estimate repertoire size and the extent of clonotype sharing between individuals. Different laboratories and diverse techniques were used to prepare libraries and sequence TCR repertoires, to increase sequencing depth and limit assay-specific biases. Each donor's leukapheresis produced roughly between about 0.8 and 10 billion PBMCs.

The CDR3 sequence holds 15 residues, the cysteine and phenylalanine included. Only the CDR3 portion is preserved as DNA: 45 bases, with reading frame beginning at the first base. Deletion took 2 bases off V and 10 bases off J, with a span of 20 bases between the germline ends. Taken from the germline V gene (reference sequence), the CDR1 and CDR2 loops are MNHEY and SMNVEV. Using the deep immunoSEQ assay, multiplex PCR amplified TCR CDR3 regions from genomic DNA. Extracted genomic DNA from each cell subset was distributed evenly across all wells of several immunoSEQ 96-well plates, and each plate was treated as a replicate. For sorted subsets, approximately 210 ng of genomic DNA, equivalent to tens of thousands of T cell genomes, went into each replicate PCR. The purified libraries were quantified using a Qubit 3.0 fluorometer, sized with a Bioanalyzer 2100, and then quantified again using the KAPA Library Quantification kit. Every immunoSEQ 96-well plate was sequenced on a separate single-read 150-cycle Illumina NextSeq 550 flow cell. The authors' pipeline ran thus. The immunoSEQ output contained only junctional sequences without quality scores, so filtering could not match that applied to full-length reads. To assign V/J genes and CDR3, sequences were annotated using PyIR, a Python wrapper for IgBLAST v1.9, with IMGT germline references. Reads were removed for weak V/J assignments (E-value above 1e-6), missing CDR3, stop codons, out-of-frame junctions, or ambiguous translated residues. A V3J clonotype was defined by an identical inferred V gene, J gene, and CDR3 amino acid sequence. Percentage overlap between repertoires was calculated by dividing the number of shared unique clonotypes by the size of the smaller repertoire. Repertoire richness was assessed with RTK rarefaction, the Chao1 estimator, and Recon v2.1 estimates of unobserved clonotypes. OLGA was used to compute generation probabilities for all TCRbeta clonotypes that the gDNA method yielded from several donors. TCRdb provides this immuneACCESS table in a form limited to in-frame rearrangements. Some clones are lacking; in checked studies, under half of them reflect an unresolved V gene, and why the rest are absent is not known. V and J calls and clone size come straight from that table; D and trimming were deduced from the DNA. This sample gives more than 900,000 clones in total; about 84% of them show up just once. The top ten constitute 0.55% to 0.7% of the sample.

On this clone: Its antigen is still unknown. No qualities accompany the bases; no much larger clone lies one base away.

Beyond this particular receptor, the publication reports: The small number of donors limited the genetic and exposure-history diversity represented. Pairwise subsampling indicated that sequencing depth was expected to affect the degree of clonotype sharing among donors. Clonotypes shared by all four sorted-subset donors showed higher generation probabilities than non-shared clonotypes. When a handful of donors were compared, the shared fraction of clonotypes was about 5% for naive CD4, over 3% for naive CD8, 2% to 2.5% for memory CD4, and around 0.37% for memory CD8. Sampling was limited to blood, and TCR repertoires in tissue likely differ from TCR repertoires in blood. Naive subsets generally had larger estimated clonotype richness than memory subsets did. Incomplete sequencing was indicated by rarefaction of sorted-subset datasets, despite the large sequencing depth.

Donors were healthy HIV-negative adults with no recently reported acute infections or vaccinations. Every donor was a Caucasian adult living in Nashville, Tennessee, USA. CD4+ T cells were enriched by magnetic negative selection; naive cells were then positively selected on CD45RA, and the negative fraction formed the memory subset. After blood collection by leukapheresis, PBMCs were isolated using Ficoll-Histopaque density gradient centrifugation and then cryopreserved in the vapor phase of liquid nitrogen. Analytical flow cytometry was used to check the purity and quantity of every magnetically sorted T cell population. Genomic DNA was isolated from every sorted fraction and measured by UV absorbance on a Nanodrop 2000c.

The TCR was taken from a man aged 18 to 29 in good health. Some clones in this sample may be carry-over from other donors' samples. Sequencing was carried out using memory CD4+ T cells from PBMCs. The cell subset or site label of this sample denotes: CD45RA-negative fraction. The chain employs TRBV27 and TRBJ1-2; TRBD1 is a possible D gene, resting on 5 matching bases. The nucleotide sequence is TGTGCCAGCAGTTTAGGGCCTATTGGCTTCAGGGACTACACCTTC. Translated, it reads CASSLGPIGFRDYTF.